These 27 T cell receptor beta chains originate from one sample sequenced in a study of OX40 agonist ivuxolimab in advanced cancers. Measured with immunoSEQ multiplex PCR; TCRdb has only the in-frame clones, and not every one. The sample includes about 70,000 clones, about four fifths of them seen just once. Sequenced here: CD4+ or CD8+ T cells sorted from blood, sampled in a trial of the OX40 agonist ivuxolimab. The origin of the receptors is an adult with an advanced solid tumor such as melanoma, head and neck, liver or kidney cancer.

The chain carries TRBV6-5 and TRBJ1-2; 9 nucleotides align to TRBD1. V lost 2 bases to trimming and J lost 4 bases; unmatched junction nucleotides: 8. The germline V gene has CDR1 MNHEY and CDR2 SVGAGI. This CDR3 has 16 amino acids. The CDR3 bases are TGTGCCAGCAGTTACGTTCACAGGGGGCTGGGCTATGGCTACACCTTC. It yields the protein CASSYVHRGLGYGYTF.

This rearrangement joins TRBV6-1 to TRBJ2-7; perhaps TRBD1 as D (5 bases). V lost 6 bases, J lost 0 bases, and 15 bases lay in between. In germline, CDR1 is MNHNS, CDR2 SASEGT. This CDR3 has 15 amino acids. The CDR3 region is CASRVDSPSSYEQYV. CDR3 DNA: TGTGCCAGCAGAGTTGACAGTCCCAGCTCCTACGAGCAGTACGTC.

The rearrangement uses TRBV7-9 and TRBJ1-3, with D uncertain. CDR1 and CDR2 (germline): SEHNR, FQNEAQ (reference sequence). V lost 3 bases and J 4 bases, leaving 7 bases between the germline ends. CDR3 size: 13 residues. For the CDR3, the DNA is TGTGCCAGCAGCTTCCAGTCAGGAAACACCATATATTTT. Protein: CASSFQSGNTIYF.

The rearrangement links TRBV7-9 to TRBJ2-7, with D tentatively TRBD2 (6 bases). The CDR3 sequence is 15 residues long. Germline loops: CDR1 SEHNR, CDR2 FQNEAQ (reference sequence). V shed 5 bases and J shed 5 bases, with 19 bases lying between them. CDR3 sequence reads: CASSPRPGRLHEQYV. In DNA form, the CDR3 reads TGTGCCAGCAGCCCCCGCCCGGGGAGGTTGCACGAGCAGTACGTC.

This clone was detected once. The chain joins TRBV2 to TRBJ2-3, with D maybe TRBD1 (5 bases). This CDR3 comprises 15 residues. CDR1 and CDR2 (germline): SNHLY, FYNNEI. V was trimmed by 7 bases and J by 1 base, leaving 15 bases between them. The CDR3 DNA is TGTGCCAGCACAGGACAAAGAATTGGCACAGATACGCAGTATTTT. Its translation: CASTGQRIGTDTQYF.

CDR3 sequence (DNA): TGTGCCAGCAGTGAAGTGGCGGACGGGCAGTATTTT. Amino acids: CASSEVADGQYF. This chain joins TRBV2 and TRBJ2-3; the D is unclear. This CDR3 spans 12 amino acids. V shed 1 base and J shed 11 bases, with 10 bases lying between them. Germline assignment: CDR1 SNHLY and CDR2 FYNNEI.

The CDR3 here is CASSIEHSYNEQFF. Written as DNA, the CDR3 is TGTGCCAGTAGTATAGAGCACAGCTACAATGAGCAGTTCTTC. The chain recombines TRBV19 with TRBJ2-1, with D unresolved. The CDR3 is made up of 14 amino acids. The ends were cut back, 0 bases at V and 3 bases at J, with 6 bases in the middle. Germline V lookup: CDR1 LNHDA, CDR2 SQIVND (reference sequence).

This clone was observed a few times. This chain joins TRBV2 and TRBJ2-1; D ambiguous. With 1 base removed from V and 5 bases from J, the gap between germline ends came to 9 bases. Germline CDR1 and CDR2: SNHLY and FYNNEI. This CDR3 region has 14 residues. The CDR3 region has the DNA TGTGCCAGCAGTGAAGATGGTTATGACAATGAGCAGTTCTTC. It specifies CASSEDGYDNEQFF.

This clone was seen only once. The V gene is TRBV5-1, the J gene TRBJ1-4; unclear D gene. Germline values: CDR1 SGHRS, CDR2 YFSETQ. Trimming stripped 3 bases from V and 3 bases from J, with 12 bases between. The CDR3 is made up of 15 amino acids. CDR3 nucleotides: TGCGCCAGCAGCTCGACACCGGCTTCTAATGAAAAACTGTTTTTT. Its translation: CASSSTPASNEKLFF.

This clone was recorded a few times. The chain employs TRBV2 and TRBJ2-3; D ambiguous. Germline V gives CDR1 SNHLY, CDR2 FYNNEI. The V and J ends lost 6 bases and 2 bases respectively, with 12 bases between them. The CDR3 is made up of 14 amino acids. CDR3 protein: CASRSLGFTDTQYF. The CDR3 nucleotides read TGTGCCAGCAGGTCCCTGGGTTTCACAGATACGCAGTATTTT.

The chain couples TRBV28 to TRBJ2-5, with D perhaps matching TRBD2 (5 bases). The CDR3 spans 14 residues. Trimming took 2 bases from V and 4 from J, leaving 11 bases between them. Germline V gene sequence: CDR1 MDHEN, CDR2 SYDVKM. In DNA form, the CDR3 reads TGTGCCAGCAGTTTAAAGCTAGCCCGAGAGACCCAGTACTTC. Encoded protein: CASSLKLARETQYF.

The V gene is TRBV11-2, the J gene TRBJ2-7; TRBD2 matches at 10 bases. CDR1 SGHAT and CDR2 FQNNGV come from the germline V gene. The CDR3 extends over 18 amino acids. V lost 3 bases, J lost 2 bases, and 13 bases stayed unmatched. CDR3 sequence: CASSFTLPAGGWPYEQYF. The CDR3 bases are TGTGCCAGCAGCTTTACCCTCCCAGCGGGAGGGTGGCCCTACGAGCAGTACTTC. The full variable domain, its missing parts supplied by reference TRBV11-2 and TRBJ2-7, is EAGVAQSPRYKIIEKRQSVAFWCNPISGHATLYWYQQILGQGPKLLIQFQNNGVVDDSQLPKDRFSAERLKGVDSTLKIQPAKLEDSAVYLCASSFTLPAGGWPYEQYFGPGTRLTVT.

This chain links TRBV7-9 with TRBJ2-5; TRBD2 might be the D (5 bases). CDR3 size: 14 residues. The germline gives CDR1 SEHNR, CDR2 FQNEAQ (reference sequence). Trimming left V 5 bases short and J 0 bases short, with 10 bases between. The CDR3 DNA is TGTGCCAGCAGCCTCGGACTGTACCAAGAGACCCAGTACTTC. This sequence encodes CASSLGLYQETQYF. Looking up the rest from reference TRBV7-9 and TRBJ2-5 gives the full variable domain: DTGVSQNPRHKITKRGQNVTFRCDPISEHNRLYWYRQTLGQGPEFLTYFQNEAQLEKSRLLSDRFSAERPKGSFSTLEIQRTEQGDSAMYLCASSLGLYQETQYFGPGTRLLVL.

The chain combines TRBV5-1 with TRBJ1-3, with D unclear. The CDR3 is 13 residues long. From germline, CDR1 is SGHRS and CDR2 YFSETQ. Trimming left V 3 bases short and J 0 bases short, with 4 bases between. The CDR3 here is CASSSGSGNTIYF. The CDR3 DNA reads TGCGCCAGCAGCTCCGGCTCTGGAAACACCATATATTTT. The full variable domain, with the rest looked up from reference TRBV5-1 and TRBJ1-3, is KAGVTQTPRYLIKTRGQQVTLSCSPISGHRSVSWYQQTPGQGLQFLFEYFSETQRNKGNFPGRFSGRQFSNSRSEMNVSTLELGDSALYLCASSSGSGNTIYFGEGSWLTVV.

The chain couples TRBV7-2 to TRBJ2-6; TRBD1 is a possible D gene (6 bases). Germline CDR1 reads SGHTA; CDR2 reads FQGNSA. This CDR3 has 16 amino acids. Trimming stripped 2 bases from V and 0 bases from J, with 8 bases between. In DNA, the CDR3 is TGTGCCAGCAGCTTACAGGGGCTCTCTGGGGCCAACGTCCTGACTTTC. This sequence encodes CASSLQGLSGANVLTF.

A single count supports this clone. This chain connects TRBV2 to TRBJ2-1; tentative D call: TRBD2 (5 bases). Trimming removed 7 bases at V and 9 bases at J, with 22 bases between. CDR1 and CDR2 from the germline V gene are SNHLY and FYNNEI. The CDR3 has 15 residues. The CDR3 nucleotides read TGTGCCAGCAAAAGGTCGGACTCCCGTTCGGGTGAGCAGTTCTTC. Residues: CASKRSDSRSGEQFF.

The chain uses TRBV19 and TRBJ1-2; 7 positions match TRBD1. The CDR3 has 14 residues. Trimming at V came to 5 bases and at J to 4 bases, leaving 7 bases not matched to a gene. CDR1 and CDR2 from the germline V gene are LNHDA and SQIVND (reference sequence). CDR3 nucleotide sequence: TGTGCCAGTAGTCCATCCAGGGGGGCCTATGGCTACACCTTC. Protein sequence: CASSPSRGAYGYTF.

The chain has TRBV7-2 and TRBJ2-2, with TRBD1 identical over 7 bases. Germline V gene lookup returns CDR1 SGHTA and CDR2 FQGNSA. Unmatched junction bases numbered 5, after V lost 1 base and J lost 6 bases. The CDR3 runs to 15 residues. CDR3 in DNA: TGTGCCAGCAGCTTAGTGACAGGGCTGGCCGGGGAGCTGTTTTTT. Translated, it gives CASSLVTGLAGELFF.

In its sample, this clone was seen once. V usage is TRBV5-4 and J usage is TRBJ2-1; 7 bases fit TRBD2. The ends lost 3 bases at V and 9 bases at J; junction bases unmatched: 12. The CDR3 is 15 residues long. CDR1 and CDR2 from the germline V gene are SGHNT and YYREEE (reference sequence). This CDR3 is CASSSRTSRIGEQFF. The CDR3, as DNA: TGTGCCAGCAGCTCACGGACTAGTCGGATTGGTGAGCAGTTCTTC.

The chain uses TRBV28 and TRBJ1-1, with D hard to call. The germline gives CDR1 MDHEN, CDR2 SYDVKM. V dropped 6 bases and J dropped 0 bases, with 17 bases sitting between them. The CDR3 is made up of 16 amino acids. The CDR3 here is CASSPPRQRMNTEAFF. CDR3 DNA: TGTGCCAGCAGCCCCCCCCGGCAGCGGATGAACACTGAAGCTTTCTTT.

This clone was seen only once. The CDR3 region has the DNA TGTGCTAGTGGTTTGAGGTCGGTTGAGGGGCCGGGGAAACCCGACTCCTACGAGCAGTACGTC. Translated: CASGLRSVEGPGKPDSYEQYV. The chain employs TRBV12-5 and TRBJ2-7; possibly TRBD1 or TRBD2 for D (5 bases each). This CDR3 region has 21 residues. CDR1 is LGHNT and CDR2 is FRNRAP in the germline V gene. V lost 2 bases to trimming and J lost 0 bases, with 29 bases between them.

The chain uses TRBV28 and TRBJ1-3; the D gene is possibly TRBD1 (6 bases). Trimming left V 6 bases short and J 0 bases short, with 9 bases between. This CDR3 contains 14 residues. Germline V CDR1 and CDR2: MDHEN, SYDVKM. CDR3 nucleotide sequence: TGTGCCAGCAGCGGAGGGGGCTCTGGAAACACCATATATTTT. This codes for CASSGGGSGNTIYF.

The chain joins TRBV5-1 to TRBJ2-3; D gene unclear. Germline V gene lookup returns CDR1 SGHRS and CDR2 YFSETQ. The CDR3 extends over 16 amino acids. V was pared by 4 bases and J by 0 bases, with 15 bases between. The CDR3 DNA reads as TGCGCCAGCAGCGCAGCCGTGCATACTAGCACAGATACGCAGTATTTT. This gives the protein CASSAAVHTSTDTQYF.

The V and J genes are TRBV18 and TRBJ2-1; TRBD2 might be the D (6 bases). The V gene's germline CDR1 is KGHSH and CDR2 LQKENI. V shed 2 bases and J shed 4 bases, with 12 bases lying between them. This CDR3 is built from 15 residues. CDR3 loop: CASSPTGDPYNEQFF. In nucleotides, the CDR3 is TGTGCCAGCTCACCAACGGGAGACCCTTACAATGAGCAGTTCTTC.

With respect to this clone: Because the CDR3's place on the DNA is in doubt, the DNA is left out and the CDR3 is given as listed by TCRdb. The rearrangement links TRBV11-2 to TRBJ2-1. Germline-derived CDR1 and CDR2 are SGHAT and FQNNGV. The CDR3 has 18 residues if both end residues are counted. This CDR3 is CASSLVRFGDHSYNEQFF.

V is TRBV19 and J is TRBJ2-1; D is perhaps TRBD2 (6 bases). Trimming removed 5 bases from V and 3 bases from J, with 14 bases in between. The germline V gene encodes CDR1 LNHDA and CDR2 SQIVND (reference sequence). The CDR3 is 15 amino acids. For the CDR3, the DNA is TGTGCCAGTAGTCCGGGACTCGCAATCTACAATGAGCAGTTCTTC. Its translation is CASSPGLAIYNEQFF.

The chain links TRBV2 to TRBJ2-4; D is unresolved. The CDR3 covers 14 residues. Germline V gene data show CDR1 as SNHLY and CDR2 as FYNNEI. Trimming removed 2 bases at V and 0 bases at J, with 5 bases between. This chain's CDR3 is CASSETGAKNIQYF. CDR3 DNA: TGTGCCAGCAGTGAAACGGGAGCCAAAAACATTCAGTACTTC.